The TCR beta chain described here comes from a study of OX40 agonist ivuxolimab in advanced cancers. Study-wide background: Cohort: about 80% men, mean age approximately 64, aged about 23 to 80.

In the case of this clone: The antigen remains unidentified.

The table came from immunoSEQ multiplex PCR; TCRdb's copy has only in-frame clones and leaves some out. Of 75,000 to 95,000 clones listed, 70% to 90% were seen once; the top ten hold 9% to 10%. The trim removed 1 base at V and 4 bases at J, leaving 7 bases unmatched. The germline V gene has CDR1 SGHVS and CDR2 FNYEAQ. This CDR3 spans 17 amino acids. Study results and caveats: Undetermined was the antigen specificity of the expanded peripheral T cells.

At cycle 4 day 1, cycle 7 day 1, and baseline, blood was sampled. Material: CD4+ or CD8+ T cells sorted from blood, obtained in a trial of the OX40 agonist ivuxolimab. The chain has TRBV7-6 and TRBJ2-1; TRBD2 agrees at 10 bases. The origin of this receptor is an adult with an advanced solid tumor such as melanoma, head and neck, liver or kidney cancer. CDR3 in amino acids: CASSLGLAGGKYNEQFF. DNA for the CDR3: TGTGCCAGCAGCTTAGGGTTAGCGGGGGGCAAATACAATGAGCAGTTCTTC.